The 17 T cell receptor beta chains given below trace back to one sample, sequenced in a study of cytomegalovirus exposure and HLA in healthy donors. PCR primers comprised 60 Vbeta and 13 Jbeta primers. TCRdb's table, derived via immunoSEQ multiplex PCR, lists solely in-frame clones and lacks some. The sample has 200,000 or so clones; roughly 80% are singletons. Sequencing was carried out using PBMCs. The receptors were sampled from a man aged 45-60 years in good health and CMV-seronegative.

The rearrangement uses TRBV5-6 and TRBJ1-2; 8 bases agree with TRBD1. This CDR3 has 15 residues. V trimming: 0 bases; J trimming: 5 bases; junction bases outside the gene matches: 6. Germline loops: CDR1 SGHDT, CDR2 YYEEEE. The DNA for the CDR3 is TGTGCCAGCAGCTTGGCCCTGACAGGGGCGTATGGCTACACCTTC. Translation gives CASSLALTGAYGYTF. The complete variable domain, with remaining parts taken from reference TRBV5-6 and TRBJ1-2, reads DAGVTQSPTHLIKTRGQQVTLRCSPKSGHDTVSWYQQALGQGPQFIFQYYEEEERQRGNFPDRFSGHQFPNYSSELNVNALLLGDSALYLCASSLALTGAYGYTFGSGTRLTVV.

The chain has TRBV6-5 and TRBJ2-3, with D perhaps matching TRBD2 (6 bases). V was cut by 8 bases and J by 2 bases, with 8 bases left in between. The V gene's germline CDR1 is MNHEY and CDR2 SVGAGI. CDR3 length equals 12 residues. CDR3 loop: CASGLSTDTQYF. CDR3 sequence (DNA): TGTGCCAGCGGACTATCCACAGATACGCAGTATTTT.

The CDR3 loop reads CASSLNSGDTQYF. As DNA, the CDR3 is TGTGCCAGCAGCTTAAATAGTGGAGATACGCAGTATTTT. The chain is built from TRBV7-2 and TRBJ2-3; the D is unclear. The CDR3 is made up of 13 amino acids. From germline, CDR1 is SGHTA and CDR2 FQGNSA. Deletions cut 2 bases from V and 5 bases from J, with 8 bases between.

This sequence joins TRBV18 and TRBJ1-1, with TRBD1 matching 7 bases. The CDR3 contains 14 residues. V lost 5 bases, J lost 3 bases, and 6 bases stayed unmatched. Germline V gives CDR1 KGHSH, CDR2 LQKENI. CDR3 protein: CASSIQGTDTEAFF. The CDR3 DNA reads TGTGCCAGCTCAATACAGGGGACGGACACTGAAGCTTTCTTT. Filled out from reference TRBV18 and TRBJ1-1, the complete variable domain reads NAGVMQNPRHLVRRRGQEARLRCSPMKGHSHVYWYRQLPEEGLKFMVYLQKENIIDESGMPKERFSAEFPKEGPSILRIQQVVRGDSAAYFCASSIQGTDTEAFFGQGTRLTVV.

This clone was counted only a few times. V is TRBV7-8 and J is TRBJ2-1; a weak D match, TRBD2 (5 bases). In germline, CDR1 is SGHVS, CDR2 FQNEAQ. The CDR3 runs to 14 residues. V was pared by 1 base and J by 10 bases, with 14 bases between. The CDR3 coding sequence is TGTGCCAGCAGCTTAGACGCTAGCCGCGGCGAGCAGTTCTTC. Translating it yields CASSLDASRGEQFF.

CDR3 protein: CASSQSLAGGGNEQFF. In DNA, the CDR3 is TGTGCCAGCAGCCAGTCCTTGGCGGGGGGGGGTAATGAGCAGTTCTTC. The chain couples TRBV7-6 to TRBJ2-1; 9 bases are shared with TRBD2. The length of the CDR3 is 16 residues. Losses at the gene ends were 5 bases for V and 7 bases for J; bases not matched to a gene: 12. The germline gives CDR1 SGHVS, CDR2 FNYEAQ.

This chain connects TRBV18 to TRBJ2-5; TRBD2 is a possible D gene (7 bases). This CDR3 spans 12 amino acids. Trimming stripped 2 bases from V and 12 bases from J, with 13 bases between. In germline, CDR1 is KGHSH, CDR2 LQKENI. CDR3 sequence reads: CASSPSGGPKYF. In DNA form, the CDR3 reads TGTGCCAGCTCACCATCCGGGGGGCCAAAGTACTTC.

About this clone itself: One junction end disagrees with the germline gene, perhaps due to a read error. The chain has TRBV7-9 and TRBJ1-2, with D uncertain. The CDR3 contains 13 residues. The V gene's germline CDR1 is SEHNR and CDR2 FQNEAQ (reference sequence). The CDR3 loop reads CSSSTGFEGGYTF. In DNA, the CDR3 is TGTTCCAGCAGCACGGGCTTCGAGGGCGGCTACACCTTC.

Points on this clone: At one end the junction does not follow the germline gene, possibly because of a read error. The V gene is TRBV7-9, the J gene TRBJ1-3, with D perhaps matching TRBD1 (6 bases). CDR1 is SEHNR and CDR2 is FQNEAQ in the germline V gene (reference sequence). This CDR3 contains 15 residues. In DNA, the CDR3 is TGTGCCAGCAGCTTATTTGGGACAATTGGAGACACCATATATTTT. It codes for CASSLFGTIGDTIYF.

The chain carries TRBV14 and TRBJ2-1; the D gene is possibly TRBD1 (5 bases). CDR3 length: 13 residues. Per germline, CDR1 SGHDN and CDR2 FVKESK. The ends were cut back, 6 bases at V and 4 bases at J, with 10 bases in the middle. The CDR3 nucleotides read TGTGCCAGCAGACAGGACGGGTACAATGAGCAGTTCTTC. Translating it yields CASRQDGYNEQFF. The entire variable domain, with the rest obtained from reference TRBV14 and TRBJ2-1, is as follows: EAGVTQFPSHSVIEKGQTVTLRCDPISGHDNLYWYRRVMGKEIKFLLHFVKESKQDESGMPNNRFLAERTGGTYSTLKVQPAELEDSGVYFCASRQDGYNEQFFGPGTRLTVL.

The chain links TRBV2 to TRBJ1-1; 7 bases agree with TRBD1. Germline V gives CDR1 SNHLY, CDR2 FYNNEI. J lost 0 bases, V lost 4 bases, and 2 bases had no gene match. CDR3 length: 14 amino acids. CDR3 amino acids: CASSADRVNTEAFF. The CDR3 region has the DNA TGTGCCAGCAGTGCCGACAGGGTGAACACTGAAGCTTTCTTT. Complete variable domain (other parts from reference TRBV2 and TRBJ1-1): EPEVTQTPSHQVTQMGQEVILRCVPISNHLYFYWYRQILGQKVEFLVSFYNNEISEKSEIFDDQFSVERPDGSNFTLKIRSTKLEDSAMYFCASSADRVNTEAFFGQGTRLTVV.

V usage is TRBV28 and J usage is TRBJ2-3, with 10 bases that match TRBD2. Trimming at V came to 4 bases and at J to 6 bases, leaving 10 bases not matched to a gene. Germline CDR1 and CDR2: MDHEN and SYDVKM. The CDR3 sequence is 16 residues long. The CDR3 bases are TGTGCCAGCAGTTCCCCCTTCACTAGCGGGGTTGATACGCAGTATTTT. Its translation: CASSSPFTSGVDTQYF.

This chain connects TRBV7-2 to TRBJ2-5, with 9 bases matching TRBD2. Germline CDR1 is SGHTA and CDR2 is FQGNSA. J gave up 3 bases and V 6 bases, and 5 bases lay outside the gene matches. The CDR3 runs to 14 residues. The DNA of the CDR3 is TGTGCCAGCAGACAGGGACTAGCCAAAGAGACCCAGTACTTC. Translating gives CASRQGLAKETQYF.

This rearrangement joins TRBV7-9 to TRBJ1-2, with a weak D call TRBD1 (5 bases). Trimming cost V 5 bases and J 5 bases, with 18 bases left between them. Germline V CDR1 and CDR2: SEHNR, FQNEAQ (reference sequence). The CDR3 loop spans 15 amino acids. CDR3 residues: CASSLTQGSAYGYTF. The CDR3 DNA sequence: TGTGCCAGCAGCCTAACGCAGGGATCAGCGTATGGCTACACCTTC.

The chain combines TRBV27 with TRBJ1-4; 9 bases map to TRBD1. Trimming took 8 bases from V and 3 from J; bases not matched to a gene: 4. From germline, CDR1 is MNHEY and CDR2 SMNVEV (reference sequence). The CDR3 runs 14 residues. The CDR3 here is CASRGTGPNEKLFF. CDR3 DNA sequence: TGTGCCAGCCGCGGGACAGGGCCTAATGAAAAACTGTTTTTT.

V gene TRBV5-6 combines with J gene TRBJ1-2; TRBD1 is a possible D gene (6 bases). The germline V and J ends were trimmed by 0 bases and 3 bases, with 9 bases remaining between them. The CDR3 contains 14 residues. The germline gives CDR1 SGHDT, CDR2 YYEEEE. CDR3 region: CASSLGGQYYGYTF. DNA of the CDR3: TGTGCCAGCAGCTTGGGAGGACAGTACTATGGCTACACCTTC.

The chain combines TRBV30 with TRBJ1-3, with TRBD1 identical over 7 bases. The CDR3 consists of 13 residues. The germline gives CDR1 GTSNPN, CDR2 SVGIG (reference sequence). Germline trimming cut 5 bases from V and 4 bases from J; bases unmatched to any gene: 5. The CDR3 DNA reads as TGTGCCTGGGCAGGGGGTAACGGAAACACCATATATTTT. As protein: CAWAGGNGNTIYF.